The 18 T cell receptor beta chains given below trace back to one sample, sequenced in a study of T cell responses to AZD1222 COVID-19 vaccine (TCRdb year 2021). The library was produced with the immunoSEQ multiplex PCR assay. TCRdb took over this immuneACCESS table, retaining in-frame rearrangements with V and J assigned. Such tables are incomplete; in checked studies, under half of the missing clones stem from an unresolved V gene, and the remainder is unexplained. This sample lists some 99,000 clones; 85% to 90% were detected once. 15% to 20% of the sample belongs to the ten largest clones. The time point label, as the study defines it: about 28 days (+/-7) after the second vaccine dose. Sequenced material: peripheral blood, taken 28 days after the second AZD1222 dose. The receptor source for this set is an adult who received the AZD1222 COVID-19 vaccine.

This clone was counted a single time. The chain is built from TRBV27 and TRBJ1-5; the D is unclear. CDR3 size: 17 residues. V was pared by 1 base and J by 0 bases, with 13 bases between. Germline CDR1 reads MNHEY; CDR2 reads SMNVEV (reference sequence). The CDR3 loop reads CASSLLVGGLSNQPQHF. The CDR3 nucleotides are TGTGCCAGCAGTTTATTGGTAGGAGGGCTTAGCAATCAGCCCCAGCATTTT.

CDR3 loop: CASSIDGLPGGQPQHF. The DNA of the CDR3 is TGTGCCAGTAGTATAGATGGGTTACCAGGGGGGCAGCCCCAGCATTTT. The V and J genes are TRBV19 and TRBJ1-5; TRBD1 matches at 7 bases. The CDR3 length is 16 residues. The V segment lost 0 bases and the J segment 7 bases; nucleotides outside the gene matches: 9. Germline V gene data show CDR1 as LNHDA and CDR2 as SQIVND (reference sequence).

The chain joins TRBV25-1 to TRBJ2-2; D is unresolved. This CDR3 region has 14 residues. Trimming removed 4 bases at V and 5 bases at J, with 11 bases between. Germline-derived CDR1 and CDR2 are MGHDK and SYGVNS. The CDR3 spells CASSVRGVTGELFF. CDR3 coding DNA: TGTGCCAGCAGTGTACGTGGGGTAACCGGGGAGCTGTTTTTT.

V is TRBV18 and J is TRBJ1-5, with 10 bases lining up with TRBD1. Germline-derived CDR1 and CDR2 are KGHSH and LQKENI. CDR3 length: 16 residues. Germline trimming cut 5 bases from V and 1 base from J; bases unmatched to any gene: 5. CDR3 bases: TGTGCCAGCTCAGTTCGGACAGGGGGGAGCAATCAGCCCCAGCATTTT. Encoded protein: CASSVRTGGSNQPQHF.

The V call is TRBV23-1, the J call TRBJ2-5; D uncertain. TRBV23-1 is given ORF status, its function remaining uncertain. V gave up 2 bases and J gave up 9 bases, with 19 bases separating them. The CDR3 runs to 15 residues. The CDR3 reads CASSQIVYIRWSQYF. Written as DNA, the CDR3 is TGCGCCAGCAGTCAAATAGTATATATTCGGTGGTCCCAGTACTTC.

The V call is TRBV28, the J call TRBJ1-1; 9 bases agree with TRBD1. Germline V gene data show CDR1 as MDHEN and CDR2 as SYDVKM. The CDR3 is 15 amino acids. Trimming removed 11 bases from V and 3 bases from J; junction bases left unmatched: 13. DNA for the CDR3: TGTGCCGGAACCGGGACAGGGATGGGGCACACTGAAGCTTTCTTT. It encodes CAGTGTGMGHTEAFF.

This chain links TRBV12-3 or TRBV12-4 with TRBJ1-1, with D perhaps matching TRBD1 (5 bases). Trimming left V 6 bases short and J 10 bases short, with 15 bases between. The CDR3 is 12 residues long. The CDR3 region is CASSQGNQRAFF. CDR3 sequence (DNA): TGTGCCAGCAGCCAGGGCAACCAAAGAGCTTTCTTT.

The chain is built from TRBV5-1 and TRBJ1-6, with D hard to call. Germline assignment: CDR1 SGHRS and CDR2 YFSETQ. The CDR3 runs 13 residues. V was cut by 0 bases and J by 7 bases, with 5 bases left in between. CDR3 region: CASSLGTNSPLHF. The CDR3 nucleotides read TGCGCCAGCAGCTTGGGGACCAATTCACCCCTCCACTTT.

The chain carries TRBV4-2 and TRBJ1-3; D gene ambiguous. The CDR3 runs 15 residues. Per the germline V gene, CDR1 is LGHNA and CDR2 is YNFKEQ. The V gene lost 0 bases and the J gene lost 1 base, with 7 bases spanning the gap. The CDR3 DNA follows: TGTGCCAGCAGCCAAGAAAGAGGGTCTGGAAACACCATATATTTT. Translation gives CASSQERGSGNTIYF.

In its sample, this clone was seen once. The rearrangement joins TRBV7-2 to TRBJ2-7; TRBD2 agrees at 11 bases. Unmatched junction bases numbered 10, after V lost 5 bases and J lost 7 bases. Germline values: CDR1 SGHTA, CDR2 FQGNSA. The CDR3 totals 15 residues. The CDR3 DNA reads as TGTGCCAGCAGCCCTACTAGCGGGAGTTTGGGGGAGCAGTACTTC. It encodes CASSPTSGSLGEQYF.

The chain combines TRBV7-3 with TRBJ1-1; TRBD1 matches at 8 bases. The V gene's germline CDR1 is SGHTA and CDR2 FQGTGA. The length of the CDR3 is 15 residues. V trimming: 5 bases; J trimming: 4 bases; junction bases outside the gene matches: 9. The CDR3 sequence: CASSLGGQAITEAFF. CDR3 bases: TGTGCCAGCAGCCTAGGGGGACAGGCGATCACTGAAGCTTTCTTT.

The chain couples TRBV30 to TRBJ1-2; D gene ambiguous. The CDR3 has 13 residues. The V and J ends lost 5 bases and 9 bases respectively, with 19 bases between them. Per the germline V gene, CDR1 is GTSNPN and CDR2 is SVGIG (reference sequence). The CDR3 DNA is TGTGCCTGGTCCGCCGGTCCTTGGAAAAGCTACACCTTC. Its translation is CAWSAGPWKSYTF.

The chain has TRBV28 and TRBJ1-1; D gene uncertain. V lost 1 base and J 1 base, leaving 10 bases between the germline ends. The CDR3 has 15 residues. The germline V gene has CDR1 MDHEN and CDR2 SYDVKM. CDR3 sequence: CASSLSQSGNTEAFF. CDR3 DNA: TGTGCCAGCAGTTTATCACAGTCTGGGAACACTGAAGCTTTCTTT.

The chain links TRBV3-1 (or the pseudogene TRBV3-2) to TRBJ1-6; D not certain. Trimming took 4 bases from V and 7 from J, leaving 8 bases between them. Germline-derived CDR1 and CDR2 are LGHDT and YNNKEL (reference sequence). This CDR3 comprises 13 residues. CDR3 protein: CASSLLGNSPLHF. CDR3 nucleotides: TGTGCCAGCAGCCTTCTGGGGAATTCACCCCTCCACTTT.

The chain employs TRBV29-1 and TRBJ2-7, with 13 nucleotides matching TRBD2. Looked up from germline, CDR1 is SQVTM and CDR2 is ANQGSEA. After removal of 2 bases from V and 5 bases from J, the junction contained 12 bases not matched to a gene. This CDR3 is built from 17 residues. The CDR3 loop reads CSVENPPTSGRYNEQYF. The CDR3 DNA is TGCAGCGTTGAAAATCCCCCGACTAGCGGGAGGTACAACGAGCAGTACTTC.

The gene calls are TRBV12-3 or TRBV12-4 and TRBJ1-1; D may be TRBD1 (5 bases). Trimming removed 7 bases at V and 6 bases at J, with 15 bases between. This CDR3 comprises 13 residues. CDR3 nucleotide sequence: TGTGCCAGCAATGGGGCAGGGTACGCTGAAGCTTTCTTT. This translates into CASNGAGYAEAFF.

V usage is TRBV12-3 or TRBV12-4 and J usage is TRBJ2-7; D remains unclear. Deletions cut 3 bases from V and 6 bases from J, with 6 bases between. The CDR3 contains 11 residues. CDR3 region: CASSFMGEQYF. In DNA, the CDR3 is TGTGCCAGCAGTTTTATGGGCGAGCAGTACTTC.

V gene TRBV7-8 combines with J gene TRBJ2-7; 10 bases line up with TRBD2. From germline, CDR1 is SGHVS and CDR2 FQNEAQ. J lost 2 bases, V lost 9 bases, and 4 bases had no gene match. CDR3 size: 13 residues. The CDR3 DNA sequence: TGTGCCAGTTCTAGCGGGAGTCCCTACGAGCAGTACTTC. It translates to CASSSGSPYEQYF.